The sequence of this TCR beta chain was determined in a study of CD4 and CD8 cells across lung adenocarcinoma regions. Via MiXCR, TCRdb re-called the PCR reads, giving one row per CDR3 protein. The sample lists tens of thousands of distinct CDR3 sequences; roughly 50% were seen once. The patients had localized lung adenocarcinoma, a non-small cell subtype. CDR3 length equals 14 residues. CDR1 is MNHNS, CDR2 SASEGT, per germline. The V segment lost 9 bases and the J segment 0 bases; nucleotides outside the gene matches: 2. This chain joins TRBV6-1 and TRBJ2-1; TRBD2 matches 10 bases. Sequencing was carried out using CD8+ T cells from the center of a lung tumor. This TCR was sampled from a female donor with lung adenocarcinoma. The CD4 and CD8 labels of this study may be unreliable. CDR3 sequence (DNA): TGTGCCAGTGAGCGGGAGGGCTCCTACAATGAGCAGTTCTTC. Its protein is CASEREGSYNEQFF.